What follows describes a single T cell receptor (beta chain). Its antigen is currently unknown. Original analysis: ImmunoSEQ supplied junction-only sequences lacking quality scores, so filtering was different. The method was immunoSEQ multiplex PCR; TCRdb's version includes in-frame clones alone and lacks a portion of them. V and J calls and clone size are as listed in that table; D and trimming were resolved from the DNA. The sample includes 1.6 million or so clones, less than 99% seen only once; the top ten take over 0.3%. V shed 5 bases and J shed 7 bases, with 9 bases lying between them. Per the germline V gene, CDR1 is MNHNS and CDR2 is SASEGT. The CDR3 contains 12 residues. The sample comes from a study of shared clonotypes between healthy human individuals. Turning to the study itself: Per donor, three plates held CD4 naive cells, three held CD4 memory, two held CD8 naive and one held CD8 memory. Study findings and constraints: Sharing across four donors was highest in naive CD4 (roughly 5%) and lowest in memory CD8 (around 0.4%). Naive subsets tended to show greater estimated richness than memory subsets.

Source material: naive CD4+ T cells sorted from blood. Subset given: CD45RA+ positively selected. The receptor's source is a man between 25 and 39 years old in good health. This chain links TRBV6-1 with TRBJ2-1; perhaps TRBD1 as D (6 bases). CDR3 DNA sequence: TGTGCCAGCAGTTGGGGGCGAAATGAGCAGTTCTTC. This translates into CASSWGRNEQFF.